The next 23 T cell receptor beta chains were all read from a single sample in a study of regulatory T cells in long-lasting Graves disease. HTBI primers from iRepertoire and Arm-PCR of CDR3 regions yielded the TCR beta libraries. Using its own MiXCR run on the multiplex PCR reads, TCRdb lists one record per CDR3 protein. The sample shows hundreds of thousands of distinct CDR3 sequences, less than 25% of them seen only once. Time point here: persistent/refractory GD, antithyroid drugs over 5 years with positive TRAb. RNA extracted from PBMCs served as the sequencing template. Source: peripheral blood mononuclear cells (PBMCs), taken when the disease was refractory, from a patient treated with antithyroid drugs. These receptors were obtained from a female donor with Graves disease.

The chain combines TRBV7-2 with TRBJ1-6; D unresolved. CDR1 is SGHTA, CDR2 FQGNSA, per germline. V dropped 1 base and J dropped 8 bases, with 12 bases sitting between them. The CDR3 has 15 residues. For the CDR3, the DNA is TGTGCCAGCAGCTTAGTTACGGGAATCGATTCACCCCTCCACTTT. Its translation: CASSLVTGIDSPLHF. The full variable domain, its missing parts supplied by reference TRBV7-2 and TRBJ1-6, is GAGVSQSPSNKVTEKGKDVELRCDPISGHTALYWYRQSLGQGLEFLIYFQGNSAPDKSGLPSDRFSAERTGGSVSTLTIQRTQQEDSAVYLCASSLVTGIDSPLHFGNGTRLTVT.

This clonotype occurred many times. This sequence joins TRBV2 and TRBJ2-5, with D possibly TRBD2 on 5 matching bases. From germline, CDR1 is SNHLY and CDR2 FYNNEI. The CDR3 consists of 16 residues. V lost 4 bases and J 1 base, leaving 16 bases between the germline ends. The CDR3 sequence is CASSGRSGGPQETQYF. CDR3 in DNA: TGTGCCAGCAGTGGGAGAAGCGGAGGCCCCCAAGAGACCCAGTACTTC. The full variable domain, completed using reference TRBV2 and TRBJ2-5, is EPEVTQTPSHQVTQMGQEVILRCVPISNHLYFYWYRQILGQKVEFLVSFYNNEISEKSEIFDDQFSVERPDGSNFTLKIRSTKLEDSAMYFCASSGRSGGPQETQYFGPGTRLLVL.

The rearrangement uses TRBV5-4 and TRBJ2-2; the match to TRBD2 covers 13 bases. Trimming took 5 bases from V and 7 from J; bases not matched to a gene: 5. Germline values: CDR1 SGHNT, CDR2 YYREEE (reference sequence). The CDR3 extends over 15 amino acids. For the CDR3, the DNA is TGTGCCAGCAGAGAGGGACTAGCGGGGATCGGGGAGCTGTTTTTT. Encoded protein: CASREGLAGIGELFF.

This clonotype has ten or more counts. The chain joins TRBV19 to TRBJ2-2, with unresolved D. The CDR3 loop spans 13 amino acids. V was shortened by 5 bases and J by 7 bases, with 11 bases between the two germline ends. Germline loops: CDR1 LNHDA, CDR2 SQIVND (reference sequence). Here the CDR3 reads CASSFSRNGELFF. The DNA of the CDR3 is TGTGCCAGTAGTTTCAGCCGGAACGGGGAGCTGTTTTTT.

The chain carries TRBV30 and TRBJ2-2, with D possibly being TRBD2 (5 bases). V lost 0 bases, J lost 7 bases, and 9 bases lay in between. The CDR3 loop spans 13 amino acids. CDR1 is GTSNPN, CDR2 SVGIG, per germline (reference sequence). The CDR3 protein is CAWSVRENGELFF. The DNA of the CDR3 is TGTGCCTGGAGTGTACGGGAAAACGGGGAGCTGTTTTTT.

This clonotype was detected ten times or more. This chain uses TRBV7-2 with TRBJ2-7; 10 nucleotides agree with TRBD2. This CDR3 comprises 15 residues. After removal of 6 bases from V and 0 bases from J, the junction contained 5 bases not matched to a gene. Germline V gene data show CDR1 as SGHTA and CDR2 as FQGNSA. The CDR3 sequence is CASRVGLADSYEQYF. The CDR3 coding sequence is TGTGCCAGCAGGGTTGGACTAGCGGACTCCTACGAGCAGTACTTC.

J is TRBJ1-6 and V is TRBV12-5, with no clear D. Germline CDR1 LGHNT, CDR2 FRNRAP. Trimming removed 0 bases from V and 2 bases from J, with 14 bases in between. This CDR3 comprises 18 residues. The CDR3 sequence is CASGLVVMERTYNSPLHF. CDR3 bases: TGTGCTAGTGGTTTGGTAGTGATGGAGAGAACCTATAATTCACCCCTCCACTTT.

This clonotype was counted many times. This chain connects TRBV15 to TRBJ1-2; 11 nucleotides match TRBD1. Looked up from germline, CDR1 is LNHNV and CDR2 is YYDKDF (reference sequence). This CDR3 region has 17 residues. V lost 4 bases and J lost 4; bases outside the gene matches: 11. For the CDR3, the DNA is TGTGCCACCAGCAACCGGGACCGGACAGGGGGCAGCTATGGCTACACCTTC. Protein product: CATSNRDRTGGSYGYTF.

The chain uses TRBV7-9 and TRBJ2-7; D gene ambiguous. Germline CDR1 SEHNR, CDR2 FQNEAQ (reference sequence). CDR3 length: 11 residues. Between the trimmed V and J ends, which lost 7 bases and 9 bases, there was a span of 13 bases. CDR3 nucleotide sequence: TGTGCCAGCACCGAGAGGAGTCGGCAGTACTTC. This codes for CASTERSRQYF.

The V and J genes are TRBV19 and TRBJ1-5; TRBD1 agrees at 8 bases. Germline V lookup: CDR1 LNHDA, CDR2 SQIVND (reference sequence). The CDR3 length is 17 residues. V was pared by 4 bases and J by 3 bases, with 11 bases of the junction left unmatched. The CDR3 nucleotides are TGTGCCAGTAGTAGGGCCCGGGCAGGGGGCTCCAATCAGCCCCAGCATTTT. Its translation is CASSRARAGGSNQPQHF.

V is TRBV7-3 and J is TRBJ2-2, with a weak D call TRBD2 (5 bases). This CDR3 region has 16 residues. The germline CDR1 and CDR2 sequences are SGHTA and FQGTGA. Trimming removed 5 bases at V and 6 bases at J, with 19 bases between. The CDR3 DNA reads as TGTGCCAGCAGCCCCTACGGACTGATGGAAGCCGGGGAGCTGTTTTTT. Translating gives CASSPYGLMEAGELFF.

Turning to this clonotype: Given a much more abundant clone one base away, this may be a read error. The chain carries TRBV29-1 and TRBJ2-5, with a possible D match to TRBD1 (6 bases). Germline values: CDR1 SQVTM, CDR2 ANQGSEA. CDR3 length: 13 residues. Trimming pared 4 bases from V and 3 bases from J, leaving 12 bases between. CDR3 bases: TGCAGCGTTGGAGGGGGACGGGAAGAGACCCAGTACTTC. It is translated as CSVGGGREETQYF.

This clonotype has ten or more counts. V is TRBV28 and J is TRBJ1-5; unclear D gene. Trimming took off 0 bases at V and 6 bases at J, with 9 bases between the two ends. This CDR3 is 14 amino acids long. Germline V CDR1 and CDR2: MDHEN, SYDVKM. CDR3 loop: CASSLWGSGQPQHF. DNA for the CDR3: TGTGCCAGCAGTTTATGGGGGTCCGGTCAGCCCCAGCATTTT.

The J gene is TRBJ1-1, the V gene TRBV2; 8 nucleotides line up with TRBD1. V gave up 8 bases and J gave up 6 bases; unmatched junction bases: 5. In germline, CDR1 is SNHLY, CDR2 FYNNEI. The CDR3 is 12 amino acids. CDR3 sequence: CASLGQGAEAFF. In nucleotides, the CDR3 is TGTGCCAGCTTAGGACAGGGAGCTGAAGCTTTCTTT.

This clonotype was seen only a few times. The chain recombines TRBV6-1 with TRBJ1-5; 8 bases align to TRBD1. The germline CDR1 and CDR2 sequences are MNHNS and SASEGT. The CDR3 contains 14 residues. After removal of 2 bases from V and 6 bases from J, the junction contained 3 bases not matched to a gene. DNA of the CDR3: TGTGCCAGCAGTGAACAGGGGGCCCCTCAGCCCCAGCATTTT. Amino acid sequence: CASSEQGAPQPQHF.

The CDR3 sequence is CASTLDIRSYNEQFF. The CDR3 DNA reads as TGCGCCAGCACCCTAGACATCCGTTCCTACAATGAGCAGTTCTTC. J is TRBJ2-1 and V is TRBV5-1, with unresolved D. V lost 6 bases and J 1 base, leaving 14 bases between the germline ends. Looked up from germline, CDR1 is SGHRS and CDR2 is YFSETQ. The CDR3 loop spans 15 amino acids.

This clonotype showed up just a few times. V usage is TRBV7-2 and J usage is TRBJ2-1, with TRBD2 matching 7 bases. The CDR3 is 18 amino acids. Germline V CDR1 and CDR2: SGHTA, FQGNSA. Trimming took 4 bases from V and 8 from J; bases not matched to a gene: 20. The chain's CDR3 is CASSSRSGLSGARDEQFF. The CDR3 nucleotides read TGTGCCAGCAGCTCTAGGAGTGGACTAAGCGGGGCAAGGGATGAGCAGTTCTTC.

This clonotype appeared a few times. The chain carries TRBV5-6 and TRBJ1-4, with D unclear. The CDR3 is 14 residues long. Between the trimmed V and J ends, which lost 0 bases and 8 bases, there was a span of 11 bases. Germline values: CDR1 SGHDT, CDR2 YYEEEE. This CDR3 is CASSLALEEEKLFF. Here the CDR3 DNA reads TGTGCCAGCAGCTTGGCCCTGGAAGAAGAAAAACTGTTTTTT. The full variable domain, with the rest looked up from reference TRBV5-6 and TRBJ1-4, is DAGVTQSPTHLIKTRGQQVTLRCSPKSGHDTVSWYQQALGQGPQFIFQYYEEEERQRGNFPDRFSGHQFPNYSSELNVNALLLGDSALYLCASSLALEEEKLFFGSGTQLSVL.

A few counts support this clonotype. V usage is TRBV12-3 or TRBV12-4 and J usage is TRBJ2-4; D is undetermined. V gave up 6 bases and J gave up 9 bases, with 12 bases separating them. This CDR3 is built from 12 residues. The CDR3, as DNA: TGTGCCAGCAGCCCTAGTGGTGGCATTCAGTACTTC. This codes for CASSPSGGIQYF.

Concerning this clonotype: A read error may explain this, as a much larger clone is one base away. The V gene is TRBV11-2, the J gene TRBJ2-5, with D tentatively TRBD2 (5 bases). V lost 3 bases to trimming and J lost 5 bases, with 13 bases between them. The germline V gene encodes CDR1 SGHAT and CDR2 FQNNGV. CDR3 length: 14 residues. The CDR3 sequence is CASSFGGVAETQYF. The DNA for the CDR3 is TGTGCCAGCAGCTTTGGAGGAGTTGCGGAGACCCAGTACTTC.

At least ten counts were recorded for this clonotype. The chain couples TRBV6-2 or TRBV6-3 to TRBJ2-7, with a weak D call TRBD1 (6 bases). The V gene's germline CDR1 is MNHEY and CDR2 SVGEGT. CDR3 size: 15 residues. Trimming took off 2 bases at V and 3 bases at J, with 14 bases between the two ends. CDR3 sequence: CASSYRGHEFYEQYF. The CDR3 DNA reads as TGTGCCAGCAGTTACAGGGGACATGAGTTCTACGAGCAGTACTTC.

This chain links TRBV6-2 or TRBV6-3 with TRBJ1-1; 7 positions match TRBD1. V lost 0 bases, J lost 1 base, and 2 bases stayed unmatched. The CDR3 spans 15 residues. The germline V gene has CDR1 MNHEY and CDR2 SVGEGT. CDR3 loop: CASSYSTGTNTEAFF. CDR3 DNA sequence: TGTGCCAGCAGTTACTCGACAGGGACGAACACTGAAGCTTTCTTT.

Concerning this clonotype: A much more abundant neighbour one base away suggests this may be a read error. The rearrangement links TRBV29-1 to TRBJ1-1, with unresolved D. Germline V lookup: CDR1 SQVTM, CDR2 ANQGSEA. The CDR3 is 13 residues long. Trimming took off 5 bases at V and 1 base at J, with 11 bases between the two ends. The CDR3 sequence: CSVSGRRNTEAFF. The CDR3 DNA sequence: TGCAGCGTTTCCGGACGGAGGAACACTGAAGCTTTCTTT.